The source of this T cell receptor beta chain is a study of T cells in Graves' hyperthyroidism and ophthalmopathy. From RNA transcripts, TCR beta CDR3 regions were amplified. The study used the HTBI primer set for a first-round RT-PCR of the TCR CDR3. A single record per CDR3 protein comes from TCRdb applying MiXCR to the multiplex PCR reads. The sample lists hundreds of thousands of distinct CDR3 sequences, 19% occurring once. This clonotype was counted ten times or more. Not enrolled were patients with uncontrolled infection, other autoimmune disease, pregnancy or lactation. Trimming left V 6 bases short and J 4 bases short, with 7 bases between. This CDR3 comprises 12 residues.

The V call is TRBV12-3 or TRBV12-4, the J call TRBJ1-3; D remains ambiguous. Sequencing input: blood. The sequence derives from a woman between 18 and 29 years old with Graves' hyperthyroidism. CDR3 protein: CASRPQGNTIYF. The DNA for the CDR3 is TGTGCCAGCAGACCACAAGGAAACACCATATATTTT.